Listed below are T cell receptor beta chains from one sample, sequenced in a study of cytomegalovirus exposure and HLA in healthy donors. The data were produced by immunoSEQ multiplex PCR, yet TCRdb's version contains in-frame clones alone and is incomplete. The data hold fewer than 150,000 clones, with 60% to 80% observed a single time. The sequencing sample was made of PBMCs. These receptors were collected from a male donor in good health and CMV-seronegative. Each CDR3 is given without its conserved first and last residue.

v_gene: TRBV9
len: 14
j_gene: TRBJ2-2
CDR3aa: ASSVGSGGRTGELF

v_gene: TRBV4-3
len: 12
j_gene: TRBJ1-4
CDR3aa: ASSQSRTNEKLF

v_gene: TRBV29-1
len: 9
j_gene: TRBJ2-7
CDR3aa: SVSRDYEQY

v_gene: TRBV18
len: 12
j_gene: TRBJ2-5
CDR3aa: ASSTTGGRETQY

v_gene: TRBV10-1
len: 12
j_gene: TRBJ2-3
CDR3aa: ASTPGGSVDTQY

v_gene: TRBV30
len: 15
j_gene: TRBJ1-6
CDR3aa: AWRSLVPGGANSPLH

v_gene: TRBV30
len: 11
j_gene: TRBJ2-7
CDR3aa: AWNSVRADEQY

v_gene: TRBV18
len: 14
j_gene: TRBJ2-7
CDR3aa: ASSPDRENYGFEQY

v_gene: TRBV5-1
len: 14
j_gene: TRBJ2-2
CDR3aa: ASSLAQTSHTGELF

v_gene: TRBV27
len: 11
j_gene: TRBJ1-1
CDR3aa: ASSPIVNTEAF

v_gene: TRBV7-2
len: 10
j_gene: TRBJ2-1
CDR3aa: ASSDNRNEQF

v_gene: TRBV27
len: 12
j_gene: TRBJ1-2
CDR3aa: ASSFTYRDGGYT

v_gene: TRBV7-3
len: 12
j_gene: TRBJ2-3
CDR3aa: ASSLTGGPDTQY

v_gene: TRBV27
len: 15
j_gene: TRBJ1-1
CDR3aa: ASSFTSAGRWKTEAF

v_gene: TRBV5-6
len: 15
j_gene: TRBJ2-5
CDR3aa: ASSSKRPLAGEETQY

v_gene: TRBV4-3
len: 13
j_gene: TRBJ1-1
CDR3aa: ASSQEPGIYTEAF

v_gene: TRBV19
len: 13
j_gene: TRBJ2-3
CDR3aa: ASSSPLRSTDTQY

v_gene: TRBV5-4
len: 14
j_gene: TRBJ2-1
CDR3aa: ASNPDGAGGRLEQF

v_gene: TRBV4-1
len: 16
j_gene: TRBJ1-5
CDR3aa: ASSQIPGQGRGNQPQH

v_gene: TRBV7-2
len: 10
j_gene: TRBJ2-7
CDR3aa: ASSPGTYEQY

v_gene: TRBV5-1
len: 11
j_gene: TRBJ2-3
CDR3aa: ASSNAGGDTQY

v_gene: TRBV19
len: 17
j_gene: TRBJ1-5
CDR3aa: ASSSILGQVLTSNQPQH

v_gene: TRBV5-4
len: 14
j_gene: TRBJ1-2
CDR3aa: ASSLRSGQGNYGYT

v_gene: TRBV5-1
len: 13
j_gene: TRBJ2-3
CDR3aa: ASSLVGQGADTQY

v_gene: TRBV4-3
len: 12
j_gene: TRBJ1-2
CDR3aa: ASSQGPGDYGYT

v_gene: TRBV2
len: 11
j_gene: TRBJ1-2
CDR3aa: ASSATGGYGYT

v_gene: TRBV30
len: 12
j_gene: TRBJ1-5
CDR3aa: AWATAYSNQPQH

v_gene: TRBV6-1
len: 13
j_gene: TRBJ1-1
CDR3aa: ASSAVTGGHTEAF

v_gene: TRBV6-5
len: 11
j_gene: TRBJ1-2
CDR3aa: ASSRGQNYGYT

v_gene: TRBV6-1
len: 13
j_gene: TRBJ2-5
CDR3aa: ASSEKSGGPETQY